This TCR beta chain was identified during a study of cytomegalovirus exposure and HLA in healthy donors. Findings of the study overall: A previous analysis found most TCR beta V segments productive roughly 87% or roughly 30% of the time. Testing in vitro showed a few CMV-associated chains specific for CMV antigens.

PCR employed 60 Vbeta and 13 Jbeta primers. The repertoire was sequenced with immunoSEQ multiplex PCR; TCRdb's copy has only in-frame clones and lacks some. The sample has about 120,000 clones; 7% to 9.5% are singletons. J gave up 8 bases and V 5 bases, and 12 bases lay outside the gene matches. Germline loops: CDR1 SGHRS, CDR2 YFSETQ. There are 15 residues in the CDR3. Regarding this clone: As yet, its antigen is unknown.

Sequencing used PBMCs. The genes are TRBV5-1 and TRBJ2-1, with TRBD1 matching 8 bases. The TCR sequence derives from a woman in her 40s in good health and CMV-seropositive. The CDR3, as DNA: TGCGCCAGCAGACCAGACAGGGGAGGATTGGATGAGCAGTTCTTC. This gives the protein CASRPDRGGLDEQFF.